This TCR beta chain was captured by sequencing in a study of blood T cell repertoires in COVID-19. Study as a whole: The samples span acute and convalescent COVID-19 from the United States, Italy and Spain. Sources were T cells, B-cell-depleted T cells, or PBMCs; the material itself was cDNA or gDNA.

In the original analysis: Amplification of reference gene primers was used by the study to estimate nucleated cell counts. Sequenced by immunoSEQ multiplex PCR; TCRdb stores in-frame clones only, minus some. V and J calls and clone size are those listed in that table; D and trimming were worked out from the DNA. Of around 160,000 clones listed, about 88% are singletons. This CDR3 comprises 14 residues. Germline values: CDR1 SGHRS, CDR2 YFSETQ. After removal of 4 bases from V and 7 bases from J, the junction contained 5 bases not matched to a gene. Sequenced material: peripheral blood. The sequence was collected from a human donor in a cohort sampled during active COVID-19. This sequence joins TRBV5-1 and TRBJ2-1; 10 bases are a match to TRBD1. CDR3 loop: CASSPWTGGNEQFF. In DNA form, the CDR3 reads TGCGCCAGCAGCCCATGGACAGGGGGGAATGAGCAGTTCTTC.